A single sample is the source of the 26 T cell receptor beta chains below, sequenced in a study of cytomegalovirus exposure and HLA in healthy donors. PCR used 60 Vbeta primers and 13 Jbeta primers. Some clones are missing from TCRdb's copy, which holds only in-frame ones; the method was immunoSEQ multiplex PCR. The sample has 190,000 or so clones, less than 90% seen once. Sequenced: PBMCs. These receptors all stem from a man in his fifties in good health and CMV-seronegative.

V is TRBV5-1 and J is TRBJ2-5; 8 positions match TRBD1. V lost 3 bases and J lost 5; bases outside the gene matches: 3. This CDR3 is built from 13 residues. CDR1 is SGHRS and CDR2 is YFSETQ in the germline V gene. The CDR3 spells CASSSRQGETQYF. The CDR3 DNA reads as TGCGCCAGCAGCTCAAGACAGGGGGAGACCCAGTACTTC.

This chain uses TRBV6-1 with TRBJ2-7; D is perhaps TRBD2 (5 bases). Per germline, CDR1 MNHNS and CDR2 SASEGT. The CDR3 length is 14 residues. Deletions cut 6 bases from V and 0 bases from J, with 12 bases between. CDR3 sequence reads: CASRREYNSYEQYF. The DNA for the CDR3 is TGTGCCAGCAGGAGGGAGTACAACTCCTACGAGCAGTACTTC.

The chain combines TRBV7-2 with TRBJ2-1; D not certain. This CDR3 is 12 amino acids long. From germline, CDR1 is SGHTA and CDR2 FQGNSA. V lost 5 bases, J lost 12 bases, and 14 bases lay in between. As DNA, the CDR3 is TGTGCCAGCAGCCTTTATAGAGGTCCGCAGTTCTTC. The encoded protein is CASSLYRGPQFF. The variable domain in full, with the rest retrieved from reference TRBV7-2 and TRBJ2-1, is GAGVSQSPSNKVTEKGKDVELRCDPISGHTALYWYRQSLGQGLEFLIYFQGNSAPDKSGLPSDRFSAERTGGSVSTLTIQRTQQEDSAVYLCASSLYRGPQFFGPGTRLTVL.

The CDR3 protein is CASSGGYRQFF. CDR3 DNA sequence: TGCGCCAGCAGCGGAGGGTATAGGCAGTTCTTC. The chain recombines TRBV5-1 with TRBJ2-1; maybe TRBD2 (6 bases). The V and J ends lost 4 bases and 12 bases respectively, with 11 bases between them. Germline V gene lookup returns CDR1 SGHRS and CDR2 YFSETQ. This CDR3 is built from 11 residues.

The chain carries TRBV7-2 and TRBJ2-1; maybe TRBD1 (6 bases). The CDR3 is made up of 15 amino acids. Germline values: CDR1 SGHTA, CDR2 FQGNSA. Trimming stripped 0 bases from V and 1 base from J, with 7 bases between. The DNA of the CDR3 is TGTGCCAGCAGCTTAGCGGGACAATCCTACAATGAGCAGTTCTTC. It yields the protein CASSLAGQSYNEQFF.

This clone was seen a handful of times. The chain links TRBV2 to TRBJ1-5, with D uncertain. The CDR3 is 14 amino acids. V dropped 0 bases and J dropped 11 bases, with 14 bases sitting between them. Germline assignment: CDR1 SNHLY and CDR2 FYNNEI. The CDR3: CASSEARGISAQHF. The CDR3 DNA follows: TGTGCCAGCAGTGAAGCGCGGGGTATCTCGGCCCAGCATTTT.

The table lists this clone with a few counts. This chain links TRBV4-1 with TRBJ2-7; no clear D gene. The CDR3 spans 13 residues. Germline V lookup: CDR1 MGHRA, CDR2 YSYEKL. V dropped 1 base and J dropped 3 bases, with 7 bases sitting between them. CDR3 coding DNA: TGCGCCAGCAGCCAAGTGACAAGCTACGAGCAGTACTTC. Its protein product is CASSQVTSYEQYF.

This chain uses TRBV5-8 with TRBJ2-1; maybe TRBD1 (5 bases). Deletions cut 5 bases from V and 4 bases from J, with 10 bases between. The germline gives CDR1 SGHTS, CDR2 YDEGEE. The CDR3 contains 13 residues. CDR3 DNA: TGTGCCAGCAGGCCAGGGTGGTACAATGAGCAGTTCTTC. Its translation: CASRPGWYNEQFF.

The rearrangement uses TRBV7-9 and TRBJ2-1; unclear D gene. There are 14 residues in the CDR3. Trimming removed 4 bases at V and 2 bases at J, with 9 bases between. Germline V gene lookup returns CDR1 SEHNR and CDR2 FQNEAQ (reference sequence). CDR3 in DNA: TGTGCCAGCAGCTCCTCCCAGGCCTACAATGAGCAGTTCTTC. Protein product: CASSSSQAYNEQFF.

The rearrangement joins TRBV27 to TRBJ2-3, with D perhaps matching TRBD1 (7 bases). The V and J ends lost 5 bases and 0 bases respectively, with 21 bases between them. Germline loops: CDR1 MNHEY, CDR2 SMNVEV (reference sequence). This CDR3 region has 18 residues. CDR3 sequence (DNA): TGTGCCAGCAGTCCCGGCCAGGGGGGTTTTACTAGCACAGATACGCAGTATTTT. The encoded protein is CASSPGQGGFTSTDTQYF.

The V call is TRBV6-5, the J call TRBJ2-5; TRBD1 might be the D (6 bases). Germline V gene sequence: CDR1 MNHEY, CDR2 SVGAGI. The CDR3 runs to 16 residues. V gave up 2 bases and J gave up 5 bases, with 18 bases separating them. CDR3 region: CASSYTLDSFGETQYF. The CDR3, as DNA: TGTGCCAGCAGTTACACCTTGGACAGCTTCGGGGAGACCCAGTACTTC.

The CDR3: CASSPTTDIQYF. In DNA, the CDR3 is TGTGCCAGCTCACCGACAACTGACATTCAGTACTTC. This rearrangement joins TRBV18 to TRBJ2-4; D is unclear. CDR3 length: 12 amino acids. Trimming left V 3 bases short and J 8 bases short, with 8 bases between. Germline V gene data show CDR1 as KGHSH and CDR2 as LQKENI.

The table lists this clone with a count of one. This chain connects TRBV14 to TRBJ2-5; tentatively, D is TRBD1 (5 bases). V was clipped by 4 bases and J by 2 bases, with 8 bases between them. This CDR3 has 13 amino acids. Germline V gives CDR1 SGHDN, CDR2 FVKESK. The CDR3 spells CASSPRQQETQYF. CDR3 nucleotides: TGTGCCAGCAGCCCAAGACAGCAAGAGACCCAGTACTTC.

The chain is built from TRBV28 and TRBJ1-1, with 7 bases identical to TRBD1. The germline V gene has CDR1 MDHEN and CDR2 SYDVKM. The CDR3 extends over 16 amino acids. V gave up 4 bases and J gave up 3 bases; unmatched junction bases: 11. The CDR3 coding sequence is TGTGCCAGCAGTTCCGGGGGACAGAGCGGGCACACTGAAGCTTTCTTT. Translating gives CASSSGGQSGHTEAFF.

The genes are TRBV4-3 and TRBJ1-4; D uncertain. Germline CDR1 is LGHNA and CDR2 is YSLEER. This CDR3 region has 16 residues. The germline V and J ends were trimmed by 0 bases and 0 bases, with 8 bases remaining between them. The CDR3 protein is CASSQDRRATNEKLFF. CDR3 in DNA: TGCGCCAGCAGCCAAGATAGGAGGGCAACTAATGAAAAACTGTTTTTT.

CDR3 region: CASSLVAGGRETQYF. The CDR3 DNA follows: TGTGCCAGCAGCCTAGTAGCGGGGGGGCGAGAGACCCAGTACTTC. V usage is TRBV7-2 and J usage is TRBJ2-5, with 11 positions matching TRBD2. J gave up 4 bases and V 5 bases, and 6 bases lay outside the gene matches. CDR1 is SGHTA, CDR2 FQGNSA, per germline. CDR3 size: 15 residues.

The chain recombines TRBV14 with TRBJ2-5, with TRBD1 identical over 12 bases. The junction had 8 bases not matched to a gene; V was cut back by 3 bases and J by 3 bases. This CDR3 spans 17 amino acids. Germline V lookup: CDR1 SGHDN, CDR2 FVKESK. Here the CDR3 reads CASSQGQGAFRKETQYF. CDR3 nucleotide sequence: TGTGCCAGCAGCCAGGGACAGGGGGCCTTTCGAAAAGAGACCCAGTACTTC.

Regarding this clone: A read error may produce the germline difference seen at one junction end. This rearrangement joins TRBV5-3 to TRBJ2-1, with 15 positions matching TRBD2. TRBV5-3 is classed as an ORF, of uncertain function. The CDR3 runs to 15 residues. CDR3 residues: CASSLGLAGGNEQFF. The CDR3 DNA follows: TGTGCCAGCAGCTTGGGACTAGCGGGGGGCAATGAGCAGTTCTTC.

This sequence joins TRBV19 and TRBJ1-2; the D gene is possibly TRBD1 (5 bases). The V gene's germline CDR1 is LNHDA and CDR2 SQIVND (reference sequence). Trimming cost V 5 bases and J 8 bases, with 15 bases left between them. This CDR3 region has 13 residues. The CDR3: CASSVTRDWGYTF. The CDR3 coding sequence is TGTGCCAGTAGTGTGACCAGGGATTGGGGCTACACCTTC.

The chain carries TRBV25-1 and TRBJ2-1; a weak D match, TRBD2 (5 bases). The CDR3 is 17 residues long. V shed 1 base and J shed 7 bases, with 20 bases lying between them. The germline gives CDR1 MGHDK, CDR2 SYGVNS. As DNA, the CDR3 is TGTGCCAGCAGTGAATTAGGAGGCTCTAGCTCGGGGAATGAGCAGTTCTTC. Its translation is CASSELGGSSSGNEQFF.

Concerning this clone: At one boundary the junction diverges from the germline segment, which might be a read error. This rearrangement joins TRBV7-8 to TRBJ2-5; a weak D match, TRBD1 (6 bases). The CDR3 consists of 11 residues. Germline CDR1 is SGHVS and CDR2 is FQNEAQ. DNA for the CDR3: TGTGCCAGCAGCTTACCGGGACACCTGGACTTC. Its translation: CASSLPGHLDF. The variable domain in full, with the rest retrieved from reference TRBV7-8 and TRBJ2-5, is GAGVSQSPRYKVAKRGQDVALRCDPISGHVSLFWYQQALGQGPEFLTYFQNEAQLDKSGLPSDRFFAERPEGSVSTLKIQRTQQEDSAVYLCASSLPGHLDFGPGTRLLVL.

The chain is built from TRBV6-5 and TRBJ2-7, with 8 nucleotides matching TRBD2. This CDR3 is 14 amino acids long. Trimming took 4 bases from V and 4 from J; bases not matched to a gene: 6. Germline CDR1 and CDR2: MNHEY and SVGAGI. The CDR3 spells CASSWSSGSYEQYF. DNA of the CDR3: TGTGCCAGCAGTTGGTCGAGCGGGAGTTACGAGCAGTACTTC.

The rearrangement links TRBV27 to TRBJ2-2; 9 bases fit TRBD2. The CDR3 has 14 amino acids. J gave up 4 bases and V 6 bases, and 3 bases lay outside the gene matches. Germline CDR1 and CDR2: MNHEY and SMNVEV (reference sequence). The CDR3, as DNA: TGTGCCAGCAGAGGGACTAGCCCCACCGGGGAGCTGTTTTTT. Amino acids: CASRGTSPTGELFF.

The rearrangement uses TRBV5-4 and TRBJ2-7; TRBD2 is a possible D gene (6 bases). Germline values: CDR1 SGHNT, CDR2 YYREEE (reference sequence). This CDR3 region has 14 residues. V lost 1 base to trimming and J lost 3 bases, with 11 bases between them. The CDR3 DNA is TGTGCCAGCAGCTTGACGGGAGTCAACTACGAGCAGTACTTC. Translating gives CASSLTGVNYEQYF.

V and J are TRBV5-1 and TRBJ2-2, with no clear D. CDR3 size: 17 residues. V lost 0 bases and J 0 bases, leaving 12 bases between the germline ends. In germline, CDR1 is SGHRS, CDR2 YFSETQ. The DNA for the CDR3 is TGCGCCAGCAGCTTGGACGGTAGACTCCCGAACACCGGGGAGCTGTTTTTT. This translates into CASSLDGRLPNTGELFF.

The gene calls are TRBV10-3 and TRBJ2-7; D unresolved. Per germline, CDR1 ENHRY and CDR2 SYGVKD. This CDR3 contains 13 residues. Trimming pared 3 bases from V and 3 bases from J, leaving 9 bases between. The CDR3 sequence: CAISDSRNYEQYF. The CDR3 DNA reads TGTGCCATCAGTGACTCCAGGAACTACGAGCAGTACTTC.